This T cell receptor beta chain was sequenced for a study of T-cell reconstitution after alpha-beta-depleted transplantation in children. Notes on the study in general: Elevated TCRbeta diversity at day 60 was traced, in some patients, to surviving recipient T cells and thymic progenitors. Most T-cell counts and diversity one year after the transplant came from T cells that were newly produced. There were reportedly several hundred expanded graft clones from which alpha-beta T cells came about two months after transplant.

Unique molecular identifiers were used in preparing the TCRbeta library. MiXCR was run by TCRdb on the PCR reads, yielding one entry per CDR3 protein. The sample consists of around 440,000 distinct CDR3 sequences, around 15% of them appearing once. This CDR3 is built from 16 residues. V was clipped by 2 bases and J by 7 bases; unmatched bases: 11. The germline V gene has CDR1 SGHTA and CDR2 FQGNSA. With regard to this clonotype: Its antigen is as yet unknown.

The chain has TRBV7-2 and TRBJ2-1; 7 bases match TRBD2. The sequence was obtained from a boy younger than two who had a stem cell transplant for Wiskott-Aldrich syndrome, so the T cells may come from the graft donor. The sequencing used PBMCs, mostly from graft donor cells, collected 360 days after TCRalphabeta/CD19-depleted stem cell transplant. In DNA, the CDR3 is TGTGCCAGCAGCTTACGTACTAGCGTACAGGCGAATGAGCAGTTCTTC. This encodes CASSLRTSVQANEQFF.